The 14 T cell receptor beta chains below come from one sample, sequenced in a study of shared T cell receptors in the human thymus. Measured with immunoSEQ multiplex PCR; TCRdb has only the in-frame clones, and not every one. The table shows 500,000 to 550,000 clones, with 78% occurring only once. These same data were also listed under a study on human thymus T cells.

The sample comprised thymocytes. These receptors all come from a boy less than two years old with a congenital heart defect.

The rearrangement uses TRBV11-1 and TRBJ2-7; D is possibly TRBD2 (6 bases). The length of the CDR3 is 15 residues. Germline CDR1 SGHAT, CDR2 FQDESV (reference sequence). Trimming cost V 5 bases and J 5 bases, with 19 bases left between them. The CDR3 sequence is CASSPVRDGGNEQYF. The CDR3 DNA reads as TGTGCCAGCAGCCCGGTAAGGGACGGAGGGAACGAGCAGTACTTC.

CDR3 in DNA: TGTGCCAGCAGTTACCTAGCCGGGGAGCTGTTTTTT. Protein product: CASSYLAGELFF. The chain couples TRBV11-2 to TRBJ2-2; D is undetermined. The length of the CDR3 is 12 residues. Trimming pared 6 bases from V and 6 bases from J, leaving 8 bases between. CDR1 is SGHAT, CDR2 FQNNGV, per germline.

This chain connects TRBV7-7 to TRBJ2-7, with D possibly being TRBD1 (5 bases). V was cut by 6 bases and J by 0 bases, with 27 bases left in between. In germline, CDR1 is SSHAT, CDR2 FNYEAQ (reference sequence). The CDR3 loop spans 19 amino acids. The CDR3 nucleotides read TGTGCCAGCAGTTCGAAGCTCAGGGTTGCGCGGACCCTCTCCTACGAGCAGTACTTC. As protein: CASSSKLRVARTLSYEQYF.

CDR3: CASSVPGIGPQHF. The CDR3 DNA sequence: TGTGCCAGCAGCGTTCCGGGGATTGGGCCCCAGCATTTT. The rearrangement joins TRBV9 to TRBJ1-5; D is unresolved. The V end was cut by 2 bases, the J end by 9 bases, with 12 bases between. CDR1 is SGDLS and CDR2 is YYNGEE in the germline V gene. The CDR3 is 13 amino acids.

The J gene is TRBJ2-2, the V gene TRBV5-1; 12 bases map to TRBD2. Per the germline V gene, CDR1 is SGHRS and CDR2 is YFSETQ. The CDR3 loop spans 18 amino acids. Trimming cost V 0 bases and J 5 bases; bases outside gene matches: 8. The CDR3 coding sequence is TGCGCCAGCAGCTTGGGACTAGCGGGAGCATTGTATACCGGGGAGCTGTTTTTT. This translates into CASSLGLAGALYTGELFF.

This rearrangement joins TRBV4-1 to TRBJ2-7; possible D gene TRBD1, 6 bases. The CDR3 is made up of 17 amino acids. Deletions cut 0 bases from V and 0 bases from J, with 15 bases between. CDR1 is MGHRA and CDR2 is YSYEKL in the germline V gene. Here the CDR3 DNA reads TGCGCCAGCAGCCAAGATCCCCCAAAAGGGGGCTCCTACGAGCAGTACTTC. This gives the protein CASSQDPPKGGSYEQYF.

The rearrangement links TRBV11-2 to TRBJ2-1; 9 bases are a match to TRBD1. Looked up from germline, CDR1 is SGHAT and CDR2 is FQNNGV. V gave up 11 bases and J gave up 4 bases; unmatched junction bases: 6. This CDR3 is 13 amino acids long. The CDR3 DNA follows: TGTGCCGGCGGGACAGGGCCATACAATGAGCAGTTCTTC. The encoded protein is CAGGTGPYNEQFF.

The chain carries TRBV5-1 and TRBJ1-1; a possible D gene is TRBD1 (5 bases). The CDR3 runs 17 residues. Germline CDR1 and CDR2: SGHRS and YFSETQ. V lost 0 bases and J lost 1, with 16 bases in between. CDR3 nucleotide sequence: TGCGCCAGCAGCTTGGACCCCCGACAGTGGGGGAACACTGAAGCTTTCTTT. Protein: CASSLDPRQWGNTEAFF.

About this clone itself: One end of the junction does not line up with germline, which may come from a read error. V usage is TRBV12-5 and J usage is TRBJ1-1, with D possibly TRBD1 on 5 matching bases. Germline loops: CDR1 LGHNT, CDR2 FRNRAP. The CDR3 spans 14 residues. The CDR3 sequence: CASGLGLRNTEAFF. Written as DNA, the CDR3 is TGTGCTAGTGGCTTGGGACTTCGGAACACTGAAGCTTTCTTT.

The genes are TRBV14 and TRBJ2-5; 9 nucleotides align to TRBD2. The ends lost 3 bases at V and 5 bases at J; junction bases unmatched: 16. Germline V lookup: CDR1 SGHDN, CDR2 FVKESK. This CDR3 has 18 residues. CDR3 sequence (DNA): TGTGCCAGCAGCCACGGGACTAGCCAGGAGGGGGTTATGGAGACCCAGTACTTC. Translating gives CASSHGTSQEGVMETQYF.

The chain couples TRBV14 to TRBJ1-2, with 10 positions matching TRBD1. V was pared by 2 bases and J by 8 bases, with 14 bases of the junction left unmatched. Germline-derived CDR1 and CDR2 are SGHDN and FVKESK. CDR3 length: 17 amino acids. CDR3 nucleotides: TGTGCCAGCAGCCAAAAAGACAGGGGGCCTCCTATGGACGGCTACACCTTC. Translated: CASSQKDRGPPMDGYTF. The whole variable domain, filled in from reference TRBV14 and TRBJ1-2, reads EAGVTQFPSHSVIEKGQTVTLRCDPISGHDNLYWYRRVMGKEIKFLLHFVKESKQDESGMPNNRFLAERTGGTYSTLKVQPAELEDSGVYFCASSQKDRGPPMDGYTFGSGTRLTVV.

The gene calls are TRBV30 and TRBJ2-1; maybe TRBD2 (6 bases). Trimming took off 4 bases at V and 0 bases at J, with 13 bases between the two ends. This CDR3 is 15 amino acids long. Germline V gene data show CDR1 as GTSNPN and CDR2 as SVGIG (reference sequence). DNA of the CDR3: TGTGCCTGGATGAGGGGAGGATCCTCCTACAATGAGCAGTTCTTC. Its translation: CAWMRGGSSYNEQFF.

This clone has just a few counts. The rearrangement uses TRBV30 and TRBJ2-4; D gene ambiguous. The CDR3 has 15 amino acids. Germline CDR1 is GTSNPN and CDR2 is SVGIG (reference sequence). V dropped 4 bases and J dropped 0 bases, with 13 bases sitting between them. The chain's CDR3 is CAWKFPGLAKNIQYF. The CDR3 region has the DNA TGTGCCTGGAAGTTCCCCGGGTTAGCCAAAAACATTCAGTACTTC.

V and J are TRBV5-8 and TRBJ1-1; D unclear. The CDR3 length is 15 residues. The V end lost 0 bases, the J end lost 1 base, and 10 bases lay between the germline ends. Germline CDR1 is SGHTS and CDR2 is YDEGEE. The CDR3 region is CASSLGQEQNTEAFF. The CDR3 coding sequence is TGTGCCAGCAGCTTGGGGCAGGAACAGAACACTGAAGCTTTCTTT.